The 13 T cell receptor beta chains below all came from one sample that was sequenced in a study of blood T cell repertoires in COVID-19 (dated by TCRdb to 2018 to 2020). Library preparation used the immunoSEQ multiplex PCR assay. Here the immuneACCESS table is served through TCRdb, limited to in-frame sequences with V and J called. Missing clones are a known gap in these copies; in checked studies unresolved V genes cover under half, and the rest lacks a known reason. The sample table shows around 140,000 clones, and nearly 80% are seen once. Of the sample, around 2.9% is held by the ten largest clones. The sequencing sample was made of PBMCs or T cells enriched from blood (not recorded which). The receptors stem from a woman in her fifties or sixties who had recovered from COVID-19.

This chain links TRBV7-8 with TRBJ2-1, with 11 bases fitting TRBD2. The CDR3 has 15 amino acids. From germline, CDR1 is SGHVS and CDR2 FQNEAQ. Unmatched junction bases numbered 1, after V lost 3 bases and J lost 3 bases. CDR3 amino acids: CASSFGLAGYNEQFF. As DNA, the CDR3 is TGTGCCAGCAGCTTCGGACTAGCGGGCTACAATGAGCAGTTCTTC.

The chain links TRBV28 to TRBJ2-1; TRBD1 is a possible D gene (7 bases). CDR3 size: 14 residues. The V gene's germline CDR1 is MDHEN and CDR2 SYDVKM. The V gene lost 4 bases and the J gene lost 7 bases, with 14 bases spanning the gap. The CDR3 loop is CASSSFSGGNEQFF. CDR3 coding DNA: TGTGCCAGCAGTTCTTTCTCAGGGGGGAATGAGCAGTTCTTC.

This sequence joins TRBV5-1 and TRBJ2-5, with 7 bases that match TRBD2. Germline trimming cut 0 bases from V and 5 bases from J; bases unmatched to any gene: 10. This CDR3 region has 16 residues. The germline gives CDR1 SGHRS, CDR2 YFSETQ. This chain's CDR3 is CASSLGLAVGGETQYF. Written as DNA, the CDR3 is TGCGCCAGCAGCTTGGGGCTAGCGGTGGGGGGGGAGACCCAGTACTTC.

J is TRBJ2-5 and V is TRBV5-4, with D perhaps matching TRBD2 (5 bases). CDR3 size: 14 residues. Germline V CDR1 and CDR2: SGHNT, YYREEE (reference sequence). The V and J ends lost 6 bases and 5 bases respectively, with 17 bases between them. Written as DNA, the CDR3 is TGTGCCAGCAAGCTGGACGGACGGAGGGAGACCCAGTACTTC. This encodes CASKLDGRRETQYF.

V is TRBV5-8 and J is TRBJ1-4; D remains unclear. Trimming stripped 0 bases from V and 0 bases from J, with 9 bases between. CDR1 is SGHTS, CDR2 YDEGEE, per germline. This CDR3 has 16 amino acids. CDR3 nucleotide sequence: TGTGCCAGCAGCTTGGGGGCAGCTGCAACTAATGAAAAACTGTTTTTT. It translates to CASSLGAAATNEKLFF. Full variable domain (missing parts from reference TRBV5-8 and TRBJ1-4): EAGVTQSPTHLIKTRGQQATLRCSPISGHTSVYWYQQALGLGLQFLLWYDEGEERNRGNFPPRFSGRQFPNYSSELNVNALELEDSALYLCASSLGAAATNEKLFFGSGTQLSVL.

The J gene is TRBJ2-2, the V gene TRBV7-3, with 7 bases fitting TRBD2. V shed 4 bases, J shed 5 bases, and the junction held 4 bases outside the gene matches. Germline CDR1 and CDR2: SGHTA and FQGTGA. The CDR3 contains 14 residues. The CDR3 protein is CASSSSGGTGELFF. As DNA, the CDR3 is TGTGCCAGCAGCTCCTCGGGGGGTACCGGGGAGCTGTTTTTT.

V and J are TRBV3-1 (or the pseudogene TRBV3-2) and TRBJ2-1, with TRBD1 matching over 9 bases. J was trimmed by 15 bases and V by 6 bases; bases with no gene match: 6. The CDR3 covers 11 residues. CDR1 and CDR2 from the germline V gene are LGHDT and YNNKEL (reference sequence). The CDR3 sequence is CASRQGQGWFF. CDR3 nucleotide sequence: TGTGCCAGCAGGCAGGGACAGGGATGGTTCTTC.

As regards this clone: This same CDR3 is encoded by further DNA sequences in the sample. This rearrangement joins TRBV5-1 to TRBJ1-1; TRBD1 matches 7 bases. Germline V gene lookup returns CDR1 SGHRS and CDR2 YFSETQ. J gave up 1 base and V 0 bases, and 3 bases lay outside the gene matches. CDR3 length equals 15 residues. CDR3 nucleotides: TGCGCCAGCAGCTTGGAGGACAGGCGGAACACTGAAGCTTTCTTT. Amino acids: CASSLEDRRNTEAFF.

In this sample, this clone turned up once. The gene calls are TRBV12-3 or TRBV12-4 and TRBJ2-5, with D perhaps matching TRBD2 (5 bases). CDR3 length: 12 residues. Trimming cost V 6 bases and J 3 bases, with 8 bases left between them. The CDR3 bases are TGTGCCAGCAGCCCACTAGAAGAGACCCAGTACTTC. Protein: CASSPLEETQYF.

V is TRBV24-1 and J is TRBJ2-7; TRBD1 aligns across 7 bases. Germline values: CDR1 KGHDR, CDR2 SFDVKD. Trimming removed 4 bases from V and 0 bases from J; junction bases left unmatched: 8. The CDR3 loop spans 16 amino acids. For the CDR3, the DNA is TGTGCCACCAGTGACCCCAAGGGACAGACCTCCTACGAGCAGTACTTC. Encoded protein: CATSDPKGQTSYEQYF.

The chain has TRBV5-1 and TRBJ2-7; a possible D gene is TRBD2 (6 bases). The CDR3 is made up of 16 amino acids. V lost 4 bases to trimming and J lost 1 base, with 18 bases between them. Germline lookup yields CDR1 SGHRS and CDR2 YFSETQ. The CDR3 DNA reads TGCGCCAGCAGCCACGCCCCCACGGGACTGTCCTACGAGCAGTACTTC. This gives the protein CASSHAPTGLSYEQYF.

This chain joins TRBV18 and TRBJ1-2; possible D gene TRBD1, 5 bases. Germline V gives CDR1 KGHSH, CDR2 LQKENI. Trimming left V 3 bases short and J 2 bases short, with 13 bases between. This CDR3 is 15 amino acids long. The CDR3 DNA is TGTGCCAGCTCACCGGGCGGGGACTTGAACTATGGCTACACCTTC. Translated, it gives CASSPGGDLNYGYTF.

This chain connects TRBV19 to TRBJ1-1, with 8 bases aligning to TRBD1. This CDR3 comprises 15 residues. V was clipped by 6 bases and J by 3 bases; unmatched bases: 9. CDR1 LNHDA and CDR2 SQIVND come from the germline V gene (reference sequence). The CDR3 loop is CASRTRTGRYTEAFF. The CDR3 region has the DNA TGTGCCAGTAGAACCCGGACAGGGAGGTACACTGAAGCTTTCTTT. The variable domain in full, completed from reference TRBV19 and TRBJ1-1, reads DGGITQSPKYLFRKEGQNVTLSCEQNLNHDAMYWYRQDPGQGLRLIYYSQIVNDFQKGDIAEGYSVSREKKESFPLTVTSAQKNPTAFYLCASRTRTGRYTEAFFGQGTRLTVV.